The clone carrying this T cell receptor (beta chain) turned up a few times. No antigen is known for it. The entry originates in a study of T cell repertoires in cytomegalovirus infection. Turning to the study itself: CMV infection plus the matching HLA type was flagged by public TCR beta signatures.

Each CDR3 protein is one row after TCRdb ran MiXCR on the reads. This table has around 200,000 distinct CDR3 sequences, about 15% appearing once. V shed 0 bases and J shed 2 bases, with 13 bases lying between them. The length of the CDR3 is 16 residues. CDR1 and CDR2 (germline): MNHNY, SVGAGI (reference sequence). Study observations and caveats: CMV-specific TCR beta clonotypes restricted by HLA-C dominated the ex vivo response. Cumulative public TCR beta family frequency identified carriers of CMV plus the relevant HLA.

The sample comprised CD8+ T cells from PBMCs. The rearrangement joins TRBV6-6 to TRBJ1-2; weak D call: TRBD1 (5 bases). The TCR originated in a human donor in good health (CMV status not recorded). Some clones in this sample may be carry-over from other donors' samples. In DNA form, the CDR3 reads TGTGCCAGCAGTTACTCTGGGCAGGGAAACAACTATGGCTACACCTTC. Translated: CASSYSGQGNNYGYTF.